These T cell receptor beta chains were read from a single sample in a study of graft-versus-host responses after intestinal transplantation. Profiled with immunoSEQ multiplex PCR; TCRdb holds only in-frame clones, not every one. This sample has 35,000 to 55,000 clones, with just under 95% found just once. Sequences were derived from PBMCs, sampled more than 750 days after a first intestinal transplant, on the day of a second. Receptor source: a human patient who received an intestinal transplant, so some T cells may come from the graft donor. CDR3s include the opening cysteine and the closing phenylalanine or tryptophan. A D gene is named only where the DNA matches it firmly.

TRBD2 | TRBJ2-7 | TRBV10-3 | CAIRGDLAGGYEQYF
- | TRBJ1-4 | TRBV30 | CAWRDSPTNEKLFF
- | TRBJ2-7 | TRBV30 | CAWTYMGRTYEQYF
- | TRBJ1-3 | TRBV19 | CASIPPDSGGNTIYF
- | TRBJ2-1 | TRBV7-6 | CASSLARERYNEQFF
- | TRBJ1-2 | TRBV19 | CASTGFGSNYGYTF
TRBD1 | TRBJ1-1 | TRBV6-5 | CASSLDRVNTEAFF
TRBD1 | TRBJ1-1 | TRBV7-3 | CASSPDRDTEAFF
TRBD1 | TRBJ1-2 | TRBV18 | CASSLTGVSYGYTF
- | TRBJ1-2 | TRBV28 | CASRGGYGYTF
- | TRBJ2-1 | TRBV19 | CASRRESSSYNEQFF
- | TRBJ1-1 | TRBV27 | CASSLLQGLEAFF
TRBD1 | TRBJ2-7 | TRBV30 | CAWSGIPRGSWYEQYF
TRBD1 | TRBJ1-3 | TRBV29-1 | CSVRGQGNTIYF
TRBD2 | TRBJ2-7 | TRBV5-1 | CASSRGRIYEQYF
- | TRBJ1-5 | TRBV25-1 | CASSEYGQPPQHF
- | TRBJ2-7 | TRBV6-6 | CASSYPSSPRGSEQYF
TRBD2 | TRBJ2-1 | TRBV28 | CASRKWPGTSGKGQFF
TRBD2 | TRBJ2-3 | TRBV5-1 | CASSLGLAGGETQYF
TRBD2 | TRBJ2-1 | TRBV5-1 | CASSLTGTGTSGRRHNEQFF
TRBD2 | TRBJ2-3 | TRBV6-1 | CASSEARGLVLPDTQYF
- | TRBJ1-5 | TRBV7-2 | CASSLMAGAYQPQHF
TRBD2 | TRBJ2-1 | TRBV5-1 | CASSQGFSGSPDNEQFF
- | TRBJ2-6 | TRBV18 | CASSLTNAPSGANVLTF
- | TRBJ1-5 | TRBV19 | CASSIDSYSNQPQHF
- | TRBJ1-2 | TRBV2 | CASSEGWGELSGYTF
- | TRBJ2-5 | TRBV30 | CAWSGRLRRWETQYF
TRBD1 | TRBJ1-1 | TRBV28 | CAITTGNGNTEAFF
- | TRBJ1-5 | TRBV5-1 | CASSLDTGNQPQHF
- | TRBJ2-5 | TRBV5-6 | CASSFVWVAPRETQYF
- | TRBJ2-1 | TRBV5-5 | CASSLGEYSYNEQFF
- | TRBJ2-1 | TRBV6-1 | CASSGLNNEQFF
- | TRBJ2-7 | TRBV28 | CASSFAHGSYEQYF
TRBD2 | TRBJ2-1 | TRBV6-5 | CASEETSGNERFF
- | TRBJ1-1 | TRBV6-8 | CASRPGPKMNTEAFF
- | TRBJ2-1 | TRBV6-1 | CASRASGNLWYEQLF
TRBD1 | TRBJ2-1 | TRBV27 | CASSGTGPYNEQFF
TRBD1 | TRBJ1-4 | TRBV29-1 | CSDERQGTGKLFF
TRBD2 | TRBJ2-7 | TRBV19 | CATTDPGLAGGSSYEQYF
- | TRBJ1-3 | TRBV5-8 | CASKSGVSGNTIYF
- | TRBJ1-1 | TRBV29-1 | CSVPGPTEAFF
- | TRBJ1-2 | TRBV7-9 | CASSSSPYGYTF
- | TRBJ2-1 | TRBV9 | CASSVGQVFYNEQFF
- | TRBJ2-3 | TRBV29-1 | CSVRSGGSTDTQYF
- | TRBJ1-1 | TRBV6-5 | CASSYSGGPGAEAFF
- | TRBJ1-3 | TRBV7-9 | CASSLTGTGNTIYF
- | TRBJ2-5 | TRBV5-4 | CASSHVGVAVYQETQYF
TRBD2 | TRBJ2-1 | TRBV14 | CASSQAGGPGNEQFF
TRBD2 | TRBJ2-7 | TRBV5-6 | CASSLGLAVYEQYF
- | TRBJ1-1 | TRBV6-6 | CASSRTEAFF
TRBD1 | TRBJ2-7 | TRBV4-1 | CASTLGTGNYEQYF
TRBD1 | TRBJ2-7 | TRBV30 | CAWSKQGLEQYF
- | TRBJ2-4 | TRBV9 | CASSVGAGRANIQYF
- | TRBJ1-5 | TRBV19 | CASAWTFYSNQPQHF